The rows below give T cell receptor beta chains drawn from one sample of a study of cytomegalovirus exposure and HLA in healthy donors. Measured with immunoSEQ multiplex PCR; TCRdb has only the in-frame clones, and not every one. The sample consists of roughly 200,000 clones, just over 75% of them appearing once. Source material: PBMCs. These receptors all stem from a woman between 55 and 75 years old in good health and CMV-seropositive. Each CDR3 is given without its conserved first and last residue. A D gene is named only where the DNA matches it firmly.

>NA|TRBJ1-3|TRBV28
ASSPPVRDSGNTIY
>TRBD1|TRBJ2-2|TRBV4-3
ASSLRDRGPRELF
>NA|TRBJ1-1|TRBV5-1
ASSLLGATEAF
>NA|TRBJ2-7|TRBV27
ASSTAYSYEQY
>TRBD1|TRBJ2-7|TRBV6-5
ASSYSGTGFEQY
>TRBD1|TRBJ1-1|TRBV9
ASSVQGAGVNTEAF
>NA|TRBJ1-1|TRBV9
ASSAQISNTEAF
>NA|TRBJ1-1|TRBV6-1
ASSEGPGIVTEAF
>NA|TRBJ1-1|TRBV29-1
SGSLGQEAF
>TRBD2|TRBJ2-1|TRBV6-1
ASSTSGSLNEQF